This is a list of T cell receptor beta chains from one sample in a study of T cell responses to AZD1222 COVID-19 vaccine. The method was immunoSEQ multiplex PCR; TCRdb's version includes in-frame clones alone and lacks a portion of them. The table lists over 150,000 clones, 80% to 95% of them singletons. Material: peripheral blood, obtained on day 0 of AZD1222 vaccination. These receptors were taken from an adult in good health. Both conserved end residues are part of each CDR3. The size entry is marked missing in some rows and otherwise reads once, few, many or a size class.

j_call clone_size v_call cdr3_aa
TRBJ2-1 - TRBV7-8 CASSLGGGRYNEQFF
TRBJ1-1 - TRBV19 CASSEGRINTEAFF
TRBJ2-7 - TRBV4-1 CASSRGQGGTPYEQYF
TRBJ1-2 - TRBV7-4 CASSGHRGSANGYTF
TRBJ1-1 - TRBV10-1 CASSESPGGVPEAFF
TRBJ2-2 - TRBV4-3 CASSQDGIRLSNTGELFF
TRBJ2-1 once TRBV21-1 CATHSPSSYNEQFF
TRBJ1-1 once TRBV9 CASSALGGWNTEAFF
TRBJ2-5 - TRBV3-1/TRBV3-2 CASSLLLLAGEQETQYF
TRBJ2-2 - TRBV9 CASSALRGAGELFF
TRBJ2-3 - TRBV7-9 CASSSGSAGDTQYF
TRBJ2-3 - TRBV3-1/TRBV3-2 CASSQNGYTDTQYF
TRBJ2-2 few TRBV5-1 CASSLRGQGQGELFF
TRBJ1-3 - TRBV4-1 CASHQGLRGASGNTIYF
TRBJ1-1 - TRBV18 CASSLGHSNTEAFF
TRBJ1-3 - TRBV6-5 CASSFRGPGNTIYF
TRBJ1-2 - TRBV6-5 CASSLEGGYGYTF
TRBJ2-7 - TRBV23-1 CASSRDVSYEQYF
TRBJ2-1 - TRBV3-1/TRBV3-2 CASSPETSGLWDEQFF
TRBJ1-2 - TRBV18 CASSPPRVQGAGGYTF
TRBJ2-7 - TRBV5-1 CASSSAGSVAYEQYF
TRBJ1-6 - TRBV9 CASSARGANSPLHF
TRBJ1-5 - TRBV19 CASSIGQGRTPQHF
TRBJ2-3 - TRBV29-1 CSVELSRTGRDTQYF
TRBJ2-1 - TRBV12-3/TRBV12-4 CASTYRSEQFF
TRBJ2-3 - TRBV5-4 CASSSVWAGGGTQYF
TRBJ2-1 once TRBV5-1 CASSLGQGARNEQFF
TRBJ1-1 - TRBV20-1 CSARGENEAFF
TRBJ2-7 - TRBV19 CASSDSPSYEQYF
TRBJ2-2 - TRBV4-1 CASSQLGRGEGHTGELFF
TRBJ2-5 - TRBV6-1 CASSEASGVQETQYF
TRBJ1-2 - TRBV11-2 CASSLGPDRGLGGYTF
TRBJ1-1 once TRBV15 CATSRGQLEAFF
TRBJ1-2 - TRBV4-3 CASSQVATPNYGYTF
TRBJ1-6 - TRBV7-6 CASSLDGGFNSPLHF
TRBJ2-3 few TRBV5-1 CASSPSWNADTQYF
TRBJ1-2 - TRBV11-1 CASSLGQGEGNYGYTF
TRBJ2-1 - TRBV7-2 CASSQGTSGILSYNEQFF
TRBJ2-2 once TRBV5-1 CASSSTMGAANTGELFF
TRBJ1-4 - TRBV30 CAWSVGGGKLFF
TRBJ2-1 - TRBV27 CASSLSERGYNEQFF
TRBJ1-2 - TRBV19 CASSISQGADYGYTF
TRBJ1-1 - TRBV7-9 CASRDTGGGRAFF
TRBJ1-2 - TRBV6-5 CAAKSRGSNYGYTF
TRBJ1-3 once TRBV11-2 CASSLDPSGNTIYF